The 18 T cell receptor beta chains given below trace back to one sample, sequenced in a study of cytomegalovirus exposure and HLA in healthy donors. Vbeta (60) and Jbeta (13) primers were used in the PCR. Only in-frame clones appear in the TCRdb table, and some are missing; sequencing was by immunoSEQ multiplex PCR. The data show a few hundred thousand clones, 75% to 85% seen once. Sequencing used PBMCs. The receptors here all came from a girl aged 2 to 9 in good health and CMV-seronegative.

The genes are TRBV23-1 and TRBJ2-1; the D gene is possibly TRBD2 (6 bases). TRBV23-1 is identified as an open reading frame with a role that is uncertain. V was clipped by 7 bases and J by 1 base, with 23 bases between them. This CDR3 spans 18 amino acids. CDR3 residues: CASKATALLGLSYNEQFF. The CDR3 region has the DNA TGCGCCAGCAAGGCCACGGCTCTCCTAGGACTATCCTACAATGAGCAGTTCTTC.

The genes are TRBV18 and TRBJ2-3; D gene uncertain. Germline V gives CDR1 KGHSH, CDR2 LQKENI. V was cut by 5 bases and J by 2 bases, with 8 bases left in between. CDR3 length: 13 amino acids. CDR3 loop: CASSVRTTDTQYF. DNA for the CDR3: TGTGCCAGCTCAGTGAGAACCACAGATACGCAGTATTTT.

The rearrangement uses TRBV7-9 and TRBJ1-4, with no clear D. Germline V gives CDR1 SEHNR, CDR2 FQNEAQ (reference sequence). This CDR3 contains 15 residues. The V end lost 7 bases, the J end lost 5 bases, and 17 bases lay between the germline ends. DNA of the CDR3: TGTGCCAGCACCCCCAGCGGCCAGATGAATGAAAAACTGTTTTTT. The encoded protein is CASTPSGQMNEKLFF.

Here the CDR3 reads CASSLDGASGRMGEQYF. The CDR3 DNA is TGTGCCAGCAGCTTGGATGGAGCTAGCGGGAGAATGGGCGAGCAGTACTTC. The chain joins TRBV5-4 to TRBJ2-7; 10 nucleotides agree with TRBD2. Germline assignment: CDR1 SGHNT and CDR2 YYREEE (reference sequence). V shed 0 bases, J shed 6 bases, and the junction held 12 bases outside the gene matches. The CDR3 is 17 residues long.

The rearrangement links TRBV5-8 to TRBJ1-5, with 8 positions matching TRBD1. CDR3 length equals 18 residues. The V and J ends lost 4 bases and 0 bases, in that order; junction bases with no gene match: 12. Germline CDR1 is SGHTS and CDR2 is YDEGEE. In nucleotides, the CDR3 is TGTGCCAGCAGCCTGCCGGGACAGGCTAAAACTAGCAATCAGCCCCAGCATTTT. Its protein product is CASSLPGQAKTSNQPQHF. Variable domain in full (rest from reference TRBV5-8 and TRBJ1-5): EAGVTQSPTHLIKTRGQQATLRCSPISGHTSVYWYQQALGLGLQFLLWYDEGEERNRGNFPPRFSGRQFPNYSSELNVNALELEDSALYLCASSLPGQAKTSNQPQHFGDGTRLSIL.

The CDR3 bases are TGTGCCAGCAGTGTGAGCGGGGCCCCCTACGAGCAGTACTTC. Its protein is CASSVSGAPYEQYF. The V gene is TRBV2, the J gene TRBJ2-7; 7 bases map to TRBD2. This CDR3 region has 14 residues. With 4 bases clipped from V and 2 bases from J, the junction kept 5 bases outside the gene matches. Germline CDR1 SNHLY, CDR2 FYNNEI.

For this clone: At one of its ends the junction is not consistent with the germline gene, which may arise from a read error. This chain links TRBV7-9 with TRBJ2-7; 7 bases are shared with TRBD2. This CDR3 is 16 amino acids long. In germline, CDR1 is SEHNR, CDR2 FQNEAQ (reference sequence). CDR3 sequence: CSSRPDGGVQKPEQYF. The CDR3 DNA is TGTTCCAGCAGACCTGATGGGGGGGTGCAAAAACCCGAGCAGTACTTC.

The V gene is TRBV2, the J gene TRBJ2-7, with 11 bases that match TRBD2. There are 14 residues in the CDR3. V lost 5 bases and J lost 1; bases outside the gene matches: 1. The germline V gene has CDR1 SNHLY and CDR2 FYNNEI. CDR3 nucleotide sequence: TGTGCCAGCAGTCTAGCGGGAGGTTCCTACGAGCAGTACTTC. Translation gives CASSLAGGSYEQYF.

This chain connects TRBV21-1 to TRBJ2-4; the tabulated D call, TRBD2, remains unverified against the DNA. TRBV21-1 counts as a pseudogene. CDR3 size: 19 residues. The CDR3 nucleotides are TGTGCCAGCAGCACGGGAAGAAAGACTAGCGGGAGGGCCGAAAACATTCAGTACTTC. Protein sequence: CASSTGRKTSGRAENIQYF.

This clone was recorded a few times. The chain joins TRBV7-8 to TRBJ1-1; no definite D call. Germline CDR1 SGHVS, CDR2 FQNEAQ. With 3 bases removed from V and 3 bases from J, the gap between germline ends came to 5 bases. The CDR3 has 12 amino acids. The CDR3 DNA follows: TGTGCCAGCAGCTTTGCAGACACTGAAGCTTTCTTT. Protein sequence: CASSFADTEAFF.

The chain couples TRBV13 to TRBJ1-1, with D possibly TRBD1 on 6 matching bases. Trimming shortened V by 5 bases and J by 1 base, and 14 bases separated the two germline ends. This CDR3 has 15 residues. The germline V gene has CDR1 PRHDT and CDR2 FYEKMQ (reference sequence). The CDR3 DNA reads TGTGCCAGCAGCGAACAGGGATTGGGGAACACTGAAGCTTTCTTT. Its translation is CASSEQGLGNTEAFF. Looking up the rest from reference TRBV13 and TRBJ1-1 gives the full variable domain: AAGVIQSPRHLIKEKRETATLKCYPIPRHDTVYWYQQGPGQDPQFLISFYEKMQSDKGSIPDRFSAQQFSDYHSELNMSSLELGDSALYFCASSEQGLGNTEAFFGQGTRLTVV.

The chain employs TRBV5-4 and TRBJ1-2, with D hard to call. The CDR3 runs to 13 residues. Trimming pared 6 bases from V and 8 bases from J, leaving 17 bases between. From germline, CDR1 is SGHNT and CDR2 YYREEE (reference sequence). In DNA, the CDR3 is TGTGCCAGCATCCGGGTGGCCTCTGGAGGCTACACCTTC. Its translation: CASIRVASGGYTF.

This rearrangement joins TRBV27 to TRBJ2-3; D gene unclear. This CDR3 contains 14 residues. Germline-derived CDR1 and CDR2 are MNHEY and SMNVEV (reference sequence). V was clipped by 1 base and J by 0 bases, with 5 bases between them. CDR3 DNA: TGTGCCAGCAGTTTATTGAGGAGCACAGATACGCAGTATTTT. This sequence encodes CASSLLRSTDTQYF.

The CDR3 loop reads CASSPLRRGTEAFF. Written as DNA, the CDR3 is TGCGCCAGCAGCCCCCTCCGCCGGGGCACTGAAGCTTTCTTT. The chain has TRBV5-1 and TRBJ1-1; D ambiguous. The CDR3 has 14 amino acids. Trimming stripped 4 bases from V and 4 bases from J, with 14 bases between. Germline values: CDR1 SGHRS, CDR2 YFSETQ. Full variable domain (remainder filled in from reference TRBV5-1 and TRBJ1-1): KAGVTQTPRYLIKTRGQQVTLSCSPISGHRSVSWYQQTPGQGLQFLFEYFSETQRNKGNFPGRFSGRQFSNSRSEMNVSTLELGDSALYLCASSPLRRGTEAFFGQGTRLTVV.

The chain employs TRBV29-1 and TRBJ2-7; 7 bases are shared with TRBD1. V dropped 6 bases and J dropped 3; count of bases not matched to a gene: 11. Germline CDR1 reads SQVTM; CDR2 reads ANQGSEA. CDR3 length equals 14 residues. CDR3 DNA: TGCAGCGTCGCATCCGGGACAGCGATCTACGAGCAGTACTTC. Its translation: CSVASGTAIYEQYF.

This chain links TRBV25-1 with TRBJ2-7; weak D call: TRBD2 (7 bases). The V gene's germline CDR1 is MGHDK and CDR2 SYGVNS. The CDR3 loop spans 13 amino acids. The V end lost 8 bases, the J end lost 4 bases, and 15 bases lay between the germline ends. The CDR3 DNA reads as TGTGCCAGCGGATCGGGGGGCATTTACGAGCAGTACTTC. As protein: CASGSGGIYEQYF.

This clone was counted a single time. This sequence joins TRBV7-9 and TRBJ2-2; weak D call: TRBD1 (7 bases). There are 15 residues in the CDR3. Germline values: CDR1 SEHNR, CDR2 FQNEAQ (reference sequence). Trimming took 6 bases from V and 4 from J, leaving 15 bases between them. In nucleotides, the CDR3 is TGTGCCAGCAGTTCAGGGGGGAACCCCACCGGGGAGCTGTTTTTT. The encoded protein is CASSSGGNPTGELFF.

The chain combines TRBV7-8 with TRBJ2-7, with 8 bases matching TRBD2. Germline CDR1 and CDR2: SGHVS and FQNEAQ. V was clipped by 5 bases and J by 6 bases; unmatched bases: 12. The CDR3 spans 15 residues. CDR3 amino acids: CASSLIDRGGSEQYF. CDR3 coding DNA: TGTGCCAGCAGCCTGATCGACCGGGGGGGTAGCGAGCAGTACTTC.